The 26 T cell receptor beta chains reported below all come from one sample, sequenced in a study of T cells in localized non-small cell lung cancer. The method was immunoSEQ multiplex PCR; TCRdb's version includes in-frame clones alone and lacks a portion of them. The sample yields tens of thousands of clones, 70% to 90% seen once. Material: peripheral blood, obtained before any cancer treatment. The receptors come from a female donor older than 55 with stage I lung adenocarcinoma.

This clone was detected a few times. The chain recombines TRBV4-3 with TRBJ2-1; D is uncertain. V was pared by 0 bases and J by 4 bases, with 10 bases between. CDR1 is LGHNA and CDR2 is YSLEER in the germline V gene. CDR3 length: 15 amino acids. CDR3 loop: CASSQDGVLYNEQFF. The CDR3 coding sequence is TGCGCCAGCAGCCAAGATGGGGTGTTATACAATGAGCAGTTCTTC.

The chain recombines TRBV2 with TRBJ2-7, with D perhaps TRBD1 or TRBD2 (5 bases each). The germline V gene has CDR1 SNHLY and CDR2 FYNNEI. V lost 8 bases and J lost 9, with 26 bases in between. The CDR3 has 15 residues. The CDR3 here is CASVIQVMGSLWQYF. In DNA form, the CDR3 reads TGTGCCAGCGTAATACAGGTCATGGGGAGTTTGTGGCAGTACTTC.

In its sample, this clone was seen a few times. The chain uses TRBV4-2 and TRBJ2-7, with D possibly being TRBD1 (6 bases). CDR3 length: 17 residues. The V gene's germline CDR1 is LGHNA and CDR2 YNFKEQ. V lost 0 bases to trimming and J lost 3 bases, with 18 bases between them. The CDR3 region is CASSQEDTGRGVYEQYF. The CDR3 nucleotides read TGTGCCAGCAGCCAAGAGGATACAGGGAGAGGAGTCTACGAGCAGTACTTC.

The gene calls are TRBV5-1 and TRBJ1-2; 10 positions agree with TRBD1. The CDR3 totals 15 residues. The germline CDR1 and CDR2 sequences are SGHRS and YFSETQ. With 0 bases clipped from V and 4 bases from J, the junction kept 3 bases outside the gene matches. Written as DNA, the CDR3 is TGCGCCAGCAGCTTGGACGGGACAGGGGCCTATGGCTACACCTTC. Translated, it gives CASSLDGTGAYGYTF.

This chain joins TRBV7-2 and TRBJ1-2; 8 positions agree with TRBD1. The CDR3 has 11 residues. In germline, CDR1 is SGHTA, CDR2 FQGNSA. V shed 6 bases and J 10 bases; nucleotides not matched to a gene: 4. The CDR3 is CASSLDRVYTF. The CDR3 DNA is TGTGCCAGCAGTTTGGACAGGGTCTACACCTTC.

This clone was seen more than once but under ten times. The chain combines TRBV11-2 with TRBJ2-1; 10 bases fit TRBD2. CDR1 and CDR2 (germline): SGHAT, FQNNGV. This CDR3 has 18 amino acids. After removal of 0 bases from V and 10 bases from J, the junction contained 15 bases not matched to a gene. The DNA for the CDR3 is TGTGCCAGCAGCTTAGATCGTATCTCCAGCGGGAGGGCCTGGGAGCAGTTCTTC. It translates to CASSLDRISSGRAWEQFF.

This CDR3 reads CASSRGGHEQFF. The CDR3 DNA follows: TGTGCCAGCAGCCGGGGGGGGCATGAGCAGTTCTTC. The chain is built from TRBV5-8 and TRBJ2-1; 8 bases agree with TRBD2. CDR1 is SGHTS, CDR2 YDEGEE, per germline. Losses at the gene ends were 4 bases for V and 8 bases for J; bases not matched to a gene: 2. The CDR3 sequence is 12 residues long.

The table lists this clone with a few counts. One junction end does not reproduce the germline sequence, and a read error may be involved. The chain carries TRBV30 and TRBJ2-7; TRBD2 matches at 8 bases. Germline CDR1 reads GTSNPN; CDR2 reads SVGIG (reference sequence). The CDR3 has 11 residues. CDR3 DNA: TGTGCCTGGAGTACTCTAGCGGGCATAACGTTC. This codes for CAWSTLAGITF.

The CDR3 bases are TGTGCCAGCAGTGATTCGAGCGGGAGGGCCGACGGGGAGCTGTTTTTT. Amino acid sequence: CASSDSSGRADGELFF. The chain joins TRBV2 to TRBJ2-2; 10 bases fit TRBD2. With 3 bases clipped from V and 7 bases from J, the junction kept 8 bases outside the gene matches. There are 16 residues in the CDR3. Looked up from germline, CDR1 is SNHLY and CDR2 is FYNNEI.

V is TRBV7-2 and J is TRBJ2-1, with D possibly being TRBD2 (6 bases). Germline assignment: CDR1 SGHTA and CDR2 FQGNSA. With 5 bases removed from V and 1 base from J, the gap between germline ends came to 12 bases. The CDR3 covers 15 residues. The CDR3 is CASSPSGVSYNEQFF. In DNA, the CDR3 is TGTGCCAGCAGCCCCTCGGGGGTATCCTACAATGAGCAGTTCTTC.

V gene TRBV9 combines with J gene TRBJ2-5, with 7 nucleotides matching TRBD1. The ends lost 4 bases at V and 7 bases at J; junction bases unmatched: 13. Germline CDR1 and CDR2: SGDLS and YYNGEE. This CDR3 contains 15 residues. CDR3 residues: CASSPSGTAIGTQYF. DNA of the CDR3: TGTGCCAGCAGCCCCTCCGGGACAGCGATAGGGACCCAGTACTTC.

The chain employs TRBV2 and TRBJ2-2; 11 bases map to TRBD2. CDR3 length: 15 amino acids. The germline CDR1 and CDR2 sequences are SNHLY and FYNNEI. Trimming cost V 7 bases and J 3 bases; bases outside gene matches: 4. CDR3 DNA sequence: TGTGCCAGCACCCTAGCGGGGGGTTACACCGGGGAGCTGTTTTTT. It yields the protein CASTLAGGYTGELFF.

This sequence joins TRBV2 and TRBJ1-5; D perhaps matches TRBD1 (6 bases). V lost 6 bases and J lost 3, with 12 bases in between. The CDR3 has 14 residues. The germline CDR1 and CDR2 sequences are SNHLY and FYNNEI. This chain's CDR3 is CASSRGRDNQPQHF. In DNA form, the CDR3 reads TGTGCCAGCAGCAGGGGCAGGGACAATCAGCCCCAGCATTTT.

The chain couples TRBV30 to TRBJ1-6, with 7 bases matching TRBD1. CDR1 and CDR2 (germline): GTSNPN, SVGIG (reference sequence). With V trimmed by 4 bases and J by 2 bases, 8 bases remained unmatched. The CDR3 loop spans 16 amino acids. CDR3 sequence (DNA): TGTGCCTGGACCCGGACAGGACTTACCTATAATTCACCCCTCCACTTT. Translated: CAWTRTGLTYNSPLHF.

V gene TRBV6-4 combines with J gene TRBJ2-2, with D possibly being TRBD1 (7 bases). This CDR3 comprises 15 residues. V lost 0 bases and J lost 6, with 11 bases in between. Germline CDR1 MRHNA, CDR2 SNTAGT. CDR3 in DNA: TGTGCCAGCAGTGACTCGGCAGGGGGGTCCGGGGAGCTGTTTTTT. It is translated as CASSDSAGGSGELFF.

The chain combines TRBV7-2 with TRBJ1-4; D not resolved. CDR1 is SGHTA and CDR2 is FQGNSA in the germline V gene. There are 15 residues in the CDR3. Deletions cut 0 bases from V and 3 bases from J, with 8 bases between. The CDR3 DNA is TGTGCCAGCAGCTTAGCGGCGGGGTCTAATGAAAAACTGTTTTTT. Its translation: CASSLAAGSNEKLFF.

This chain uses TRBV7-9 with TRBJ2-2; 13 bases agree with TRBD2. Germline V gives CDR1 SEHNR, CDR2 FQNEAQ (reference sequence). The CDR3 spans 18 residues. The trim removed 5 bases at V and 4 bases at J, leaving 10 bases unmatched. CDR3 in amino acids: CASSLQTSGRAGTGELFF. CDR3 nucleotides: TGTGCCAGCAGCCTACAAACTAGCGGGAGGGCCGGCACCGGGGAGCTGTTTTTT. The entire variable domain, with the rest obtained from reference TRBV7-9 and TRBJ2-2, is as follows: DTGVSQNPRHKITKRGQNVTFRCDPISEHNRLYWYRQTLGQGPEFLTYFQNEAQLEKSRLLSDRFSAERPKGSFSTLEIQRTEQGDSAMYLCASSLQTSGRAGTGELFFGEGSRLTVL.

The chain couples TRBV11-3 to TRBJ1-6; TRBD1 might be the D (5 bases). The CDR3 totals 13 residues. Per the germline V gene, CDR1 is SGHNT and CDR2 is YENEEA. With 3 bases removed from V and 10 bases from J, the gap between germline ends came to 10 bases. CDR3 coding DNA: TGTGCCAGCAGCTTGGGGGGTCGGTCACCCCTCCACTTT. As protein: CASSLGGRSPLHF.

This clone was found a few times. The CDR3 here is CAWSEHSNQPQHF. CDR3 DNA sequence: TGTGCCTGGAGCGAACATAGCAATCAGCCCCAGCATTTT. This chain uses TRBV30 with TRBJ1-5, with no clear D. V was trimmed by 3 bases and J by 0 bases, leaving 6 bases between them. CDR3 length: 13 residues. Germline V gene data show CDR1 as GTSNPN and CDR2 as SVGIG (reference sequence).

The CDR3 region has the DNA TGCAGCGTTTTACAGGGGGGAGGCTACACCTTC. This sequence encodes CSVLQGGGYTF. The V call is TRBV29-1, the J call TRBJ1-2; 8 bases are a match to TRBD1. This CDR3 contains 11 residues. The germline V gene encodes CDR1 SQVTM and CDR2 ANQGSEA. Germline trimming cut 5 bases from V and 8 bases from J; bases unmatched to any gene: 4.

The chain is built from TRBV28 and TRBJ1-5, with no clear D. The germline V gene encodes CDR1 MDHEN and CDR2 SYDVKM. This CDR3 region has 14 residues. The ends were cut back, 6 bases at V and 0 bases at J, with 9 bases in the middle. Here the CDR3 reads CASRAGYSNQPQHF. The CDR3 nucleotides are TGTGCCAGCAGGGCTGGCTATAGCAATCAGCCCCAGCATTTT.

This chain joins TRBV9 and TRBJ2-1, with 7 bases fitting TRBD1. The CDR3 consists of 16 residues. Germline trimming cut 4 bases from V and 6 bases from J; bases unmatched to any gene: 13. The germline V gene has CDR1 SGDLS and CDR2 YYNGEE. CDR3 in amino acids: CASSPRADRVINEQFF. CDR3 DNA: TGTGCCAGCAGCCCCCGGGCAGACAGGGTCATCAATGAGCAGTTCTTC.

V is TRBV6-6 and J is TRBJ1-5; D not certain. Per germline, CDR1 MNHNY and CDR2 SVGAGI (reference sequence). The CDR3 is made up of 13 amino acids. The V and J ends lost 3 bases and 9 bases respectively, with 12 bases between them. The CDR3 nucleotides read TGTGCCAGCAGTTATCAAGATGGATGGCCCCAGCATTTT. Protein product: CASSYQDGWPQHF.

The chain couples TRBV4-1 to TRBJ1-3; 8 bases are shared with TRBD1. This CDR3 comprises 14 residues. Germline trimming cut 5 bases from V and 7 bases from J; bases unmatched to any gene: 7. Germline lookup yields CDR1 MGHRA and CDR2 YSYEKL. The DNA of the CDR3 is TGCGCCAGCAGCTCAGAGGGACAGGACAACACCATATATTTT. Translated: CASSSEGQDNTIYF.

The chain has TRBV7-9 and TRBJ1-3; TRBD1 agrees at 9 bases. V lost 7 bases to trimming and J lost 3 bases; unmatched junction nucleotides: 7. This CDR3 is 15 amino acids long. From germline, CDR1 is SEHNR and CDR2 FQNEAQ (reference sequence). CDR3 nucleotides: TGTGCCAGCAAAAGGGACAGGGTCAGTGGAAACACCATATATTTT. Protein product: CASKRDRVSGNTIYF.

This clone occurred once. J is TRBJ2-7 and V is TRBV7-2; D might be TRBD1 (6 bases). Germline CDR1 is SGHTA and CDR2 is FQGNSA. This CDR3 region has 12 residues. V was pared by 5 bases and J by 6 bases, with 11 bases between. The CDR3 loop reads CASSLHRVEQYF. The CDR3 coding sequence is TGTGCCAGCAGCCTCCACAGGGTCGAGCAGTACTTC.